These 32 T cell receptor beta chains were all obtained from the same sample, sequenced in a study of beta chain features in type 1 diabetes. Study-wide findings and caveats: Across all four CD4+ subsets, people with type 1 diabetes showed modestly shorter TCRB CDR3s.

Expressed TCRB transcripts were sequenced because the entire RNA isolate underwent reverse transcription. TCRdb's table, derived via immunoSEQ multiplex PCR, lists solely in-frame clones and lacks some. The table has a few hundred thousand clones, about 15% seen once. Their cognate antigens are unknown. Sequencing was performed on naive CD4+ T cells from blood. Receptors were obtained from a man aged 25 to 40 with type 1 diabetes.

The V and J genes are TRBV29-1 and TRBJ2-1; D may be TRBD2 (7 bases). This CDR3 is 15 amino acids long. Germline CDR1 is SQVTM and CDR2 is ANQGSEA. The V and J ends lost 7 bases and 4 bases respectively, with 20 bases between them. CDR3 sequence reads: CSARGGGGLYNEQFF. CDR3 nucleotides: TGCAGCGCCCGGGGTGGCGGGGGCCTATACAATGAGCAGTTCTTC.

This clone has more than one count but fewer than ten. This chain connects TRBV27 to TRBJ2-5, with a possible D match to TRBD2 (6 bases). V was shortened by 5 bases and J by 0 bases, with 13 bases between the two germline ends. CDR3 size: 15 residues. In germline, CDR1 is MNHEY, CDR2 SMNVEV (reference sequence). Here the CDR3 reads CASSPIAAYQETQYF. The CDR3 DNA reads TGTGCCAGCAGTCCCATAGCGGCGTACCAAGAGACCCAGTACTTC.

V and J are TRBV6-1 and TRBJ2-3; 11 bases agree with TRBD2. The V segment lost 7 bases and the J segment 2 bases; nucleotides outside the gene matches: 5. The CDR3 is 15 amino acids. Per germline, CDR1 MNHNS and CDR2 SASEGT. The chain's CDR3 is CASTLAGGNTDTQYF. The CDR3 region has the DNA TGTGCCAGCACCTTAGCGGGAGGGAACACAGATACGCAGTATTTT.

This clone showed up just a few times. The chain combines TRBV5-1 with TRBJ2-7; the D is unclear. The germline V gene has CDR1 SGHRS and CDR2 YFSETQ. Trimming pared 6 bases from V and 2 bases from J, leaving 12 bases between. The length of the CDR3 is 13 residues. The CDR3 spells CASKLGATYEQYF. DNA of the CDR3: TGCGCCAGCAAGCTGGGCGCCACCTACGAGCAGTACTTC.

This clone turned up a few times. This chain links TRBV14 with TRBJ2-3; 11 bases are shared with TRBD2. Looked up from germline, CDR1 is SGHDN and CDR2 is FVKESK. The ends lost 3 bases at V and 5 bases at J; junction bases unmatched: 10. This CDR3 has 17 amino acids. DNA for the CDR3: TGTGCCAGCAGCCAGGGTCCAACTAGCGGGGGAAAAGATACGCAGTATTTT. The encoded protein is CASSQGPTSGGKDTQYF.

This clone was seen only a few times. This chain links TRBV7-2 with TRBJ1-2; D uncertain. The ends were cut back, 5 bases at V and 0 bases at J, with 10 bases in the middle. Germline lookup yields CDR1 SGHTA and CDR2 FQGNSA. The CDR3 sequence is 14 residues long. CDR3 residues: CASSLVNSNYGYTF. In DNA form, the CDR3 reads TGTGCCAGCAGCCTGGTGAACTCTAACTATGGCTACACCTTC. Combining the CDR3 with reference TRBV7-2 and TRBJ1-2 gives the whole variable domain GAGVSQSPSNKVTEKGKDVELRCDPISGHTALYWYRQSLGQGLEFLIYFQGNSAPDKSGLPSDRFSAERTGGSVSTLTIQRTQQEDSAVYLCASSLVNSNYGYTFGSGTRLTVV.

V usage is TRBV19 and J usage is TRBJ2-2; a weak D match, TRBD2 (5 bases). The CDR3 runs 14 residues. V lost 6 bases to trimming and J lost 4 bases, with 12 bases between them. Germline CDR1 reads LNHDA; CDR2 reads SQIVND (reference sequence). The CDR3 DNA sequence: TGTGCCAGTAGAAGGACCCGGGGCACCGGGGAGCTGTTTTTT. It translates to CASRRTRGTGELFF.

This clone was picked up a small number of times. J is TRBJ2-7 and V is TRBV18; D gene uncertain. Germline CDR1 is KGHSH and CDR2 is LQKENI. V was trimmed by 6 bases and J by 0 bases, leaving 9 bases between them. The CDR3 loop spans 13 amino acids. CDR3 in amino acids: CASSPAGSYEQYF. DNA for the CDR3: TGTGCCAGCTCCCCCGCAGGCTCCTACGAGCAGTACTTC.

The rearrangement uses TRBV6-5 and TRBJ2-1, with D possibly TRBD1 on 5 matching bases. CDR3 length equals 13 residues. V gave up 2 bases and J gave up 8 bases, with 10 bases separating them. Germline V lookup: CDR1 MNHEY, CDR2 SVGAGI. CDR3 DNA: TGTGCCAGCAGTTACAGACAGAGCGATGAGCAGTTCTTC. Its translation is CASSYRQSDEQFF.

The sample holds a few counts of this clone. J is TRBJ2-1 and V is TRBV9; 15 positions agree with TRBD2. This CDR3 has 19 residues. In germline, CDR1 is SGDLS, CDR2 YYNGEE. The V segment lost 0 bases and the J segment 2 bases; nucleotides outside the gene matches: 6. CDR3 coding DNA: TGTGCCAGCAGCGTAGGGACTAGCGGGGGGGTGAGTGCCTACAATGAGCAGTTCTTC. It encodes CASSVGTSGGVSAYNEQFF.

CDR3 nucleotides: TGTGCCAGCAGCCATAGGGGGCTGATTAACACTGAAGCTTTCTTT. Protein product: CASSHRGLINTEAFF. The chain uses TRBV7-8 and TRBJ1-1; 7 nucleotides agree with TRBD1. The germline gives CDR1 SGHVS, CDR2 FQNEAQ. Unmatched junction bases numbered 8, after V lost 5 bases and J lost 2 bases. The CDR3 has 15 amino acids.

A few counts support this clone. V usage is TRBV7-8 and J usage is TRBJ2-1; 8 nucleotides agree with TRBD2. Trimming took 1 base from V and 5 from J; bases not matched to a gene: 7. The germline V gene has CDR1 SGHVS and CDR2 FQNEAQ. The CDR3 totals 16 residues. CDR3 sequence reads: CASSLGGGRTDNEQFF. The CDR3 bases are TGTGCCAGCAGCTTAGGGGGCGGGAGGACGGACAATGAGCAGTTCTTC.

CDR3 sequence (DNA): TGTGCCACCAGCAGAGATACCGGGGGCAATCAGCCCCAGCATTTT. Translation gives CATSRDTGGNQPQHF. The chain couples TRBV15 to TRBJ1-5; D remains unclear. Germline CDR1 LNHNV, CDR2 YYDKDF (reference sequence). Trimming left V 0 bases short and J 2 bases short, with 8 bases between. The CDR3 extends over 15 amino acids.

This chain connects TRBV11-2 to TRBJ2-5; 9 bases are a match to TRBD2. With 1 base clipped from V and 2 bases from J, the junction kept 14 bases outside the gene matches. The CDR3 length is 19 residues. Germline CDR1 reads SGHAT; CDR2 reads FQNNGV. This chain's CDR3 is CASSLGWVGASGVQETQYF. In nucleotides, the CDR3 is TGTGCCAGCAGCTTAGGTTGGGTGGGGGCTAGCGGGGTACAAGAGACCCAGTACTTC.

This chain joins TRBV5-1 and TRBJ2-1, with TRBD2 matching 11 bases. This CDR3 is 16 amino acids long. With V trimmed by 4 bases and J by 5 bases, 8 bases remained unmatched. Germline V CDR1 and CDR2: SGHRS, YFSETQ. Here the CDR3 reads CASSPIAGGLNNEQFF. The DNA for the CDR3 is TGCGCCAGCAGCCCGATAGCGGGGGGGCTTAACAATGAGCAGTTCTTC.

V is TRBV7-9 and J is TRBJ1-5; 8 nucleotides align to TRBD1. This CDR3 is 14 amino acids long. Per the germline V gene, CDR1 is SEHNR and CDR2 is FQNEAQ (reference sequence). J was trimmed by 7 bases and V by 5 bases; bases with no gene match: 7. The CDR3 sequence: CASSPGTGYQPQHF. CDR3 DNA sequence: TGTGCCAGCAGCCCGGGGACAGGTTACCAGCCCCAGCATTTT.

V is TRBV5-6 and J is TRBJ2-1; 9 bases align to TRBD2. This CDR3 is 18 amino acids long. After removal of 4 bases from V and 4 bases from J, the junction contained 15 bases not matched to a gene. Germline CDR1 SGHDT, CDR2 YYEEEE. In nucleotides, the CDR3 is TGTGCCAGCAGCCTCACTGTGGGAGCGGGGGGCCGATACAATGAGCAGTTCTTC. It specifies CASSLTVGAGGRYNEQFF.

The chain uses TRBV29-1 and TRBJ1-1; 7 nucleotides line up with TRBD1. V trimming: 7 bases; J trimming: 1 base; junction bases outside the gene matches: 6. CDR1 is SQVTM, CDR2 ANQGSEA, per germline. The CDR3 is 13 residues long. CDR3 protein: CSDKTGRNTEAFF. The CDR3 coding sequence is TGCAGCGACAAGACAGGGAGGAACACTGAAGCTTTCTTT.

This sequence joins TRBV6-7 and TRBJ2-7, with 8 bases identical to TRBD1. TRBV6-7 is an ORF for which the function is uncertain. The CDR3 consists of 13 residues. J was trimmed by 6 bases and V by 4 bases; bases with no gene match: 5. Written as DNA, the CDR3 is TGTGCCAGCAGTTTGCCAGGGGGCTTCGAGCAGTACTTC. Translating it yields CASSLPGGFEQYF.

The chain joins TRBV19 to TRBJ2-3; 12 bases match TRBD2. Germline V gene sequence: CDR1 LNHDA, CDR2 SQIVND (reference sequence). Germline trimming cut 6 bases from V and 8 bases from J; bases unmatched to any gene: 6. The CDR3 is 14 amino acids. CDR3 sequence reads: CASRMTSGSPTQYF. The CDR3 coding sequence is TGTGCCAGTAGGATGACTAGCGGGAGTCCTACGCAGTATTTT.

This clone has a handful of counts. Here the CDR3 DNA reads TGCGCCAGCAGCCAAGGACAAAGCAATCAGCCCCAGCATTTT. It encodes CASSQGQSNQPQHF. V usage is TRBV4-1 and J usage is TRBJ1-5; D gene ambiguous. V dropped 1 base and J dropped 1 base, with 5 bases sitting between them. From germline, CDR1 is MGHRA and CDR2 YSYEKL. The CDR3 extends over 14 amino acids.

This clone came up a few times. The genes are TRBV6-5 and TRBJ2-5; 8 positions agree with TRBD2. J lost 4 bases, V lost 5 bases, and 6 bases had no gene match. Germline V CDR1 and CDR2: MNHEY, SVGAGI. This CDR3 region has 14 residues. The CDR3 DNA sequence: TGTGCCAGCAGTCCCGGGGCGGGAGGAGAGACCCAGTACTTC. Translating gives CASSPGAGGETQYF.

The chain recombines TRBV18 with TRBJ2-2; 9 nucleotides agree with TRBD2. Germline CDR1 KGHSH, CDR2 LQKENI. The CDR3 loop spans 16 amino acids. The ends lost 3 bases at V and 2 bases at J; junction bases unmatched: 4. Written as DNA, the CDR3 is TGTGCCAGCTCACCTGTAGCGGGAGTAAACACCGGGGAGCTGTTTTTT. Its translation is CASSPVAGVNTGELFF.

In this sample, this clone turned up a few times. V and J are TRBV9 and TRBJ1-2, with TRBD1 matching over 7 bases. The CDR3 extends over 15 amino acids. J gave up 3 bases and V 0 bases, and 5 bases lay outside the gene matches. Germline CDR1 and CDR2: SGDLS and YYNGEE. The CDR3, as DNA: TGTGCCAGCAGCGTAGAGGCAGGGGGTGACTATGGCTACACCTTC. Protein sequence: CASSVEAGGDYGYTF. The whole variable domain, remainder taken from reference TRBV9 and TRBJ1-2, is DSGVTQTPKHLITATGQRVTLRCSPRSGDLSVYWYQQSLDQGLQFLIQYYNGEERAKGNILERFSAQQFPDLHSELNLSSLELGDSALYFCASSVEAGGDYGYTFGSGTRLTVV.

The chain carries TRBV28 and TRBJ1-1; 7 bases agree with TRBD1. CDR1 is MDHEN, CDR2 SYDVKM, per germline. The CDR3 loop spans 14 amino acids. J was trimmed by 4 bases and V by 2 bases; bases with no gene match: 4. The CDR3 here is CASSLEAGGTEAFF. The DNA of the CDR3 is TGTGCCAGCAGTTTAGAGGCAGGGGGCACTGAAGCTTTCTTT.

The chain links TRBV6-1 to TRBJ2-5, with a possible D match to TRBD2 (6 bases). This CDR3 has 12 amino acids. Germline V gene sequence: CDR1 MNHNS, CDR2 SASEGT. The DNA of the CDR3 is TGTGCTATTGGCCGACCGGAGGGGACCCAGTACTTC. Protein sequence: CAIGRPEGTQYF.

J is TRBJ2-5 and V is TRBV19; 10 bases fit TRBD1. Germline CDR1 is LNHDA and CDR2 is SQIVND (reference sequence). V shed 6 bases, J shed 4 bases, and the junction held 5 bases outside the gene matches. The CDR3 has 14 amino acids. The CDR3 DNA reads TGTGCCAGTAGAGACAGGGGGCTTGGAGAGACCCAGTACTTC. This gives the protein CASRDRGLGETQYF.

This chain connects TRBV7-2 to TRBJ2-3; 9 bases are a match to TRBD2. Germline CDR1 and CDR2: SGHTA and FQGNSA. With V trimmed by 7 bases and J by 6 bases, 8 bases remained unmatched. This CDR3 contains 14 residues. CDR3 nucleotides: TGTGCCAGCACCGTTAGCGGGAGTACGGATACGCAGTATTTT. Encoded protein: CASTVSGSTDTQYF.

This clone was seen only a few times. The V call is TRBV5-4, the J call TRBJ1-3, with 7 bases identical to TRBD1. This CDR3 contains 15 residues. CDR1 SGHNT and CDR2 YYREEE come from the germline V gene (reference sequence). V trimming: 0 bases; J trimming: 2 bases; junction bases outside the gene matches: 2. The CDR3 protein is CASSLAGTAGNTIYF. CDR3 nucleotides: TGTGCCAGCAGCTTGGCCGGGACAGCTGGAAACACCATATATTTT.

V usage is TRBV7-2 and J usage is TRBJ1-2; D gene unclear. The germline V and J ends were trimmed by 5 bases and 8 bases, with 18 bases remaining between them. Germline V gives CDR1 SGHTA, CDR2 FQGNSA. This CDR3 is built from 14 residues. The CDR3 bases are TGTGCCAGCAGCCCCCCTGGGGAGGTTTGGGGCTACACCTTC. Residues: CASSPPGEVWGYTF.

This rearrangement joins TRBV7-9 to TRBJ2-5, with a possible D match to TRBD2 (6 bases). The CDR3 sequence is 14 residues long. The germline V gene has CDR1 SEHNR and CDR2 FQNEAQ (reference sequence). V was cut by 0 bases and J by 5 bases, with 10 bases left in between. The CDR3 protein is CASSLAKGGETQYF. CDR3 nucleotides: TGTGCCAGCAGCTTAGCCAAGGGAGGTGAGACCCAGTACTTC.

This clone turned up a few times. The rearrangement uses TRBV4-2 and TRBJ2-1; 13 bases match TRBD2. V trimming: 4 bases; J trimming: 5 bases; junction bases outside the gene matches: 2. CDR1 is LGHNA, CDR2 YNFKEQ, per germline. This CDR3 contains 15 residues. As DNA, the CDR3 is TGTGCCAGCAGCCCCGGGACTAGCGGGGACAATGAGCAGTTCTTC. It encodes CASSPGTSGDNEQFF.